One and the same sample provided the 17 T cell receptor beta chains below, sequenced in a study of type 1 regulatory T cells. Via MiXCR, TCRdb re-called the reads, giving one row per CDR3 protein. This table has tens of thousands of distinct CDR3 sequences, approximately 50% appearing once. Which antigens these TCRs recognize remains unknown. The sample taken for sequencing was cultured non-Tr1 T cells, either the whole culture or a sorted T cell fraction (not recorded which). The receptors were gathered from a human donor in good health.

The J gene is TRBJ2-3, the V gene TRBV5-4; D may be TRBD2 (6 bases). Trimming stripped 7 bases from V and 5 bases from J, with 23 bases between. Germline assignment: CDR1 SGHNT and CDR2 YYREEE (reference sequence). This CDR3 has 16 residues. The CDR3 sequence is CASGYFLARLGDTQYF. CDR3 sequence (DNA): TGTGCCAGCGGATACTTTTTGGCCCGACTAGGAGATACGCAGTATTTT.

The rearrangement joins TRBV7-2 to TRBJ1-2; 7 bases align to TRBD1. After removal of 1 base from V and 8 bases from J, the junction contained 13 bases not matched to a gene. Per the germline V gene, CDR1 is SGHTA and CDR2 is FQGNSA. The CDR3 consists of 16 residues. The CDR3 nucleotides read TGTGCCAGCAGCTTAGATGTAGTAACAGGGGCTTGGGGCTACACCTTC. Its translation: CASSLDVVTGAWGYTF. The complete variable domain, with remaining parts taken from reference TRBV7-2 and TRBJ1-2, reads GAGVSQSPSNKVTEKGKDVELRCDPISGHTALYWYRQSLGQGLEFLIYFQGNSAPDKSGLPSDRFSAERTGGSVSTLTIQRTQQEDSAVYLCASSLDVVTGAWGYTFGSGTRLTVV.

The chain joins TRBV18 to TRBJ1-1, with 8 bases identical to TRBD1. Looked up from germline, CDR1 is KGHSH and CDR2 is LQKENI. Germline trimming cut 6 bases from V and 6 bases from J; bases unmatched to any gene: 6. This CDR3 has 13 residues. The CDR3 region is CASSRTGGAEAFF. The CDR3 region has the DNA TGTGCCAGCTCCCGAACAGGGGGGGCTGAAGCTTTCTTT.

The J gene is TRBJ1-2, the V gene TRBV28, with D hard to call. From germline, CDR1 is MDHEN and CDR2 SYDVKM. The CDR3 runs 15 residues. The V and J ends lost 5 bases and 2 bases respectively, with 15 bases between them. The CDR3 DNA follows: TGTGCCAGCAGTCCCCCTAGCGGGAACAACTATGGCTACACCTTC. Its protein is CASSPPSGNNYGYTF.

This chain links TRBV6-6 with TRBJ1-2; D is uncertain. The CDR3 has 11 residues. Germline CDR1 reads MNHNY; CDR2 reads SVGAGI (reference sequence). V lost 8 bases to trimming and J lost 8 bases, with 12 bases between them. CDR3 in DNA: TGTGCCAGCCAGAAGGAGCACGGCTACACCTTC. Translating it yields CASQKEHGYTF.

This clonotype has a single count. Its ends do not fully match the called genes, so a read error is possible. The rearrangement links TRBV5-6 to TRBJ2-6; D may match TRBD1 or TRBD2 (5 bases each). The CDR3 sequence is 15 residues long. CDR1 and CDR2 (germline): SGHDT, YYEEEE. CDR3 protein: CASSTTNSGGNVLTF. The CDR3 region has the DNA TGTGCCAGCAGTACCACAAACTCTGGGGGCAACGTCCTGACTTTC.

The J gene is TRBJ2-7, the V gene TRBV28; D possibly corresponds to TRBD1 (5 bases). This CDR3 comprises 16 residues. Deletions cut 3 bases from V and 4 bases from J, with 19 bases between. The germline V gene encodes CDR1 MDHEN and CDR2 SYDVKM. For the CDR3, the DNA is TGTGCCAGCAGTTTTTCCCGCGACAGCCTCTCATACGAGCAGTACTTC. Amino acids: CASSFSRDSLSYEQYF.

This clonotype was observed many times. CDR3 nucleotide sequence: TGTGCCAGCAGCTTAGGGGGGCGGGGGCGGCAGCCCCAGCATTTT. Translating it yields CASSLGGRGRQPQHF. This chain joins TRBV7-2 and TRBJ1-5; D may be TRBD1 (6 bases). Germline V gene data show CDR1 as SGHTA and CDR2 as FQGNSA. V lost 1 base to trimming and J lost 7 bases, with 14 bases between them. This CDR3 contains 15 residues.

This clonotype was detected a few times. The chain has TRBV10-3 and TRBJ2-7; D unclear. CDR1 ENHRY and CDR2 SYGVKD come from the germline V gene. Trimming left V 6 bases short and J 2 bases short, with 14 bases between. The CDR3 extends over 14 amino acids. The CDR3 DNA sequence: TGTGCCATCAGCCTCTCCCCCGGACCCTACGAGCAGTACTTC. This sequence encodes CAISLSPGPYEQYF.

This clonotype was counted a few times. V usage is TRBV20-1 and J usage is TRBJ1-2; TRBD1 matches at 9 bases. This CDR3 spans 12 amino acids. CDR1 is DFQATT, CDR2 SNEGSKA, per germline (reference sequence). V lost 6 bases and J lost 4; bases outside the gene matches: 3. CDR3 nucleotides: TGCAGTGCGAGGGACAGGGCCTATGGCTACACCTTC. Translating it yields CSARDRAYGYTF.

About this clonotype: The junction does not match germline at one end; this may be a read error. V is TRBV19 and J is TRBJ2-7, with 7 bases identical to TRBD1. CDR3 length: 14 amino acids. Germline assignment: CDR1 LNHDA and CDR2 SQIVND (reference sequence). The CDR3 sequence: CARSHRDRGYKQYF. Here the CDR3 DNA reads TGTGCCCGTAGTCACCGGGACAGAGGGTACAAGCAGTACTTC.

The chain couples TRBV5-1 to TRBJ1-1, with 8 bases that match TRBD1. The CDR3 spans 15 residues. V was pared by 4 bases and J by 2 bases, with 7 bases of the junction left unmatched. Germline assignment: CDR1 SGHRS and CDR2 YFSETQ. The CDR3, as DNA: TGCGCCAGCAGCAAAGGACAGGGAGGAAACACTGAAGCTTTCTTT. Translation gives CASSKGQGGNTEAFF. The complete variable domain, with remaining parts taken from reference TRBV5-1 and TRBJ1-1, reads KAGVTQTPRYLIKTRGQQVTLSCSPISGHRSVSWYQQTPGQGLQFLFEYFSETQRNKGNFPGRFSGRQFSNSRSEMNVSTLELGDSALYLCASSKGQGGNTEAFFGQGTRLTVV.

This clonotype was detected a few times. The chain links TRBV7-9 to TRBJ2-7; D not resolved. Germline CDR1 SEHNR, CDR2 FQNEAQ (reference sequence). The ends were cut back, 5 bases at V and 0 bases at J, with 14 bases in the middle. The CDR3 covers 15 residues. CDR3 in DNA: TGTGCCAGCAGCCCCCGACTCATTAGCTCCTACGAGCAGTACTTC. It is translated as CASSPRLISSYEQYF.

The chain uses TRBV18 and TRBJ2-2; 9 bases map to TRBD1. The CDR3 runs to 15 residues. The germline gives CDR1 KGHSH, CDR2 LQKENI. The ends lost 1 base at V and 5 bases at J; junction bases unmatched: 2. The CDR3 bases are TGTGCCAGCTCACCACGTGGACAGGGGACCGGGGAGCTGTTTTTT. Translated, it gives CASSPRGQGTGELFF.

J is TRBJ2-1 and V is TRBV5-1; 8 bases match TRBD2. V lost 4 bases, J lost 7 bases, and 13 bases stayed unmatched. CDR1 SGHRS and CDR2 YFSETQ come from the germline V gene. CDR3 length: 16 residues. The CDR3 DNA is TGCGCCAGCAGCCGCGGTCGGACTAGCCCTGGGAATGAGCAGTTCTTC. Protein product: CASSRGRTSPGNEQFF.

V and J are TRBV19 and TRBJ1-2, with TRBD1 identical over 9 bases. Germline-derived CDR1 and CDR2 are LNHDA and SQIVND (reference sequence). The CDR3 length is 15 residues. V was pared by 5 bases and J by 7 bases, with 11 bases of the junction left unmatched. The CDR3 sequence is CASSPPNRGRRGYTF. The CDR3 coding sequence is TGTGCCAGTAGTCCCCCCAACAGGGGGCGACGTGGCTACACCTTC. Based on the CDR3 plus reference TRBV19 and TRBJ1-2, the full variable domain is DGGITQSPKYLFRKEGQNVTLSCEQNLNHDAMYWYRQDPGQGLRLIYYSQIVNDFQKGDIAEGYSVSREKKESFPLTVTSAQKNPTAFYLCASSPPNRGRRGYTFGSGTRLTVV.

CDR3 sequence (DNA): TGCGCCAGCAGCTTGGATCGCGGGGGAGGCCAGGAGACCCAGTACTTC. This encodes CASSLDRGGGQETQYF. This chain connects TRBV5-1 to TRBJ2-5, with 7 bases lining up with TRBD2. V was pared by 0 bases and J by 5 bases, with 10 bases of the junction left unmatched. Germline V CDR1 and CDR2: SGHRS, YFSETQ. CDR3 length equals 16 residues.